This entry lists 32 T cell receptor beta chains sequenced from one sample in a study of blood T cell repertoires in COVID-19. The assay was immunoSEQ multiplex PCR, and TCRdb's table has in-frame clones only and misses some. The sample carries fewer than 250,000 clones, approximately 73% recorded once. What was sequenced was PBMCs or T cells enriched from blood (not recorded which). Receptor source: a woman aged 50 to 60 with acute COVID-19.

In its sample, this clone was seen a few times. The chain uses TRBV5-6 and TRBJ1-1; the match to TRBD1 covers 10 bases. The CDR3 loop spans 12 amino acids. V was clipped by 7 bases and J by 6 bases; unmatched bases: 3. Germline CDR1 is SGHDT and CDR2 is YYEEEE. The CDR3 nucleotides are TGTGCCAGCGACGGGACAGGGGCTGAAGCTTTCTTT. It translates to CASDGTGAEAFF.

This clone was seen a few times. V usage is TRBV28 and J usage is TRBJ1-6, with 11 bases aligning to TRBD1. V dropped 2 bases and J dropped 9; count of bases not matched to a gene: 3. The V gene's germline CDR1 is MDHEN and CDR2 SYDVKM. CDR3 length equals 15 residues. DNA of the CDR3: TGTGCCAGCAGTTTAACGGGACAGGGGGGTTCACCCCTCCACTTT. Translated: CASSLTGQGGSPLHF. Combining the CDR3 with reference TRBV28 and TRBJ1-6 gives the whole variable domain DVKVTQSSRYLVKRTGEKVFLECVQDMDHENMFWYRQDPGLGLRLIYFSYDVKMKEKGDIPEGYSVSREKKERFSLILESASTNQTSMYLCASSLTGQGGSPLHFGNGTRLTVT.

In its sample, this clone was seen a few times. As DNA, the CDR3 is TGTGCCAGCAGTACTACTAGCGGGGGGCCCAATGAGCAGTTCTTC. Translation: CASSTTSGGPNEQFF. This chain connects TRBV6-2 or TRBV6-3 to TRBJ2-1; 12 positions agree with TRBD2. Germline CDR1 reads MNHEY; CDR2 reads SVGEGT. Trimming removed 5 bases from V and 6 bases from J; junction bases left unmatched: 5. The CDR3 consists of 15 residues.

This clone has just a few counts. This sequence joins TRBV7-9 and TRBJ1-2; a possible D gene is TRBD1 (5 bases). Trimming shortened V by 5 bases and J by 0 bases, and 22 bases separated the two germline ends. Germline V gives CDR1 SEHNR, CDR2 FQNEAQ (reference sequence). The length of the CDR3 is 18 residues. The CDR3 here is CASSRLRKPGGTNYGYTF. The CDR3 DNA is TGTGCCAGCAGCCGCTTACGGAAACCGGGGGGAACTAACTATGGCTACACCTTC. Supplemented by reference TRBV7-9 and TRBJ1-2, the full variable domain reads DTGVSQNPRHKITKRGQNVTFRCDPISEHNRLYWYRQTLGQGPEFLTYFQNEAQLEKSRLLSDRFSAERPKGSFSTLEIQRTEQGDSAMYLCASSRLRKPGGTNYGYTFGSGTRLTVV.

This clone appeared many times. The CDR3 protein is CASSLGGAGGPSYNEQFF. CDR3 nucleotides: TGTGCCAGCAGCTTAGGAGGAGCGGGGGGCCCCTCCTACAATGAGCAGTTCTTC. This rearrangement joins TRBV7-9 to TRBJ2-1, with TRBD2 matching over 9 bases. V lost 1 base to trimming and J lost 0 bases; unmatched junction nucleotides: 7. This CDR3 has 18 amino acids. Per the germline V gene, CDR1 is SEHNR and CDR2 is FQNEAQ (reference sequence).

The chain links TRBV7-9 to TRBJ1-1; TRBD1 agrees at 11 bases. The junction had 10 bases not matched to a gene; V was cut back by 5 bases and J by 8 bases. The CDR3 has 15 amino acids. Germline CDR1 SEHNR, CDR2 FQNEAQ (reference sequence). The CDR3 nucleotides are TGTGCCAGCAGCGCAGGCTCGGACAGGGGGCGCGAAGCTTTCTTT. Protein sequence: CASSAGSDRGREAFF. Looking up the rest from reference TRBV7-9 and TRBJ1-1 gives the full variable domain: DTGVSQNPRHKITKRGQNVTFRCDPISEHNRLYWYRQTLGQGPEFLTYFQNEAQLEKSRLLSDRFSAERPKGSFSTLEIQRTEQGDSAMYLCASSAGSDRGREAFFGQGTRLTVV.

This clone was observed a single time. This chain links TRBV10-1 with TRBJ1-3; D possibly corresponds to TRBD1 (5 bases). V dropped 7 bases and J dropped 0 bases, with 10 bases sitting between them. CDR3 size: 14 residues. From germline, CDR1 is WNHNN and CDR2 SYGVQD (reference sequence). The CDR3 reads CASTETVSGNTIYF. The CDR3 DNA is TGCGCCAGCACCGAGACAGTCTCTGGAAACACCATATATTTT.

A remark on this clone: The same CDR3 also results from other DNA sequences found in this sample. CDR3 in DNA: TGTGCCAGCAGCCAAGGGGAGGGACAGCCCCAGCATTTT. Translating gives CASSQGEGQPQHF. V gene TRBV3-1 (or the pseudogene TRBV3-2) combines with J gene TRBJ1-5; D unclear. The V and J ends lost 1 base and 7 bases respectively, with 8 bases between them. Germline CDR1 and CDR2: LGHDT and YNNKEL (reference sequence). The CDR3 spans 13 residues.

This sequence joins TRBV4-1 and TRBJ1-5; D remains ambiguous. The V gene's germline CDR1 is MGHRA and CDR2 YSYEKL. V gave up 0 bases and J gave up 5 bases, with 5 bases separating them. The CDR3 extends over 13 amino acids. The CDR3 DNA reads TGCGCCAGCAGCCAAGATCTCTATCAGCCCCAGCATTTT. This codes for CASSQDLYQPQHF.

Only a few counts were recorded for this clone. The rearrangement uses TRBV5-5 and TRBJ1-5; maybe TRBD1 (5 bases). This CDR3 region has 13 residues. The germline V gene encodes CDR1 SGHKS and CDR2 YYEKEE (reference sequence). V lost 5 bases and J 4 bases, leaving 10 bases between the germline ends. The CDR3 DNA reads TGTGCCAGCAGTCAGGGTTGGAATCAGCCCCAGCATTTT. Protein product: CASSQGWNQPQHF.

In this sample, this clone turned up once. J is TRBJ2-5 and V is TRBV24-1; maybe TRBD1 (6 bases). Trimming shortened V by 5 bases and J by 4 bases, and 13 bases separated the two germline ends. The CDR3 length is 14 residues. CDR1 and CDR2 from the germline V gene are KGHDR and SFDVKD. The CDR3 coding sequence is TGTGCCACCAGTGTCTCTGACAGGATAGAGACCCAGTACTTC. Translation: CATSVSDRIETQYF.

The V call is TRBV5-4, the J call TRBJ1-1; no clear D. This CDR3 has 12 amino acids. Trimming pared 0 bases from V and 6 bases from J, leaving 6 bases between. The germline V gene encodes CDR1 SGHNT and CDR2 YYREEE (reference sequence). The CDR3 is CASSLGRAEAFF. CDR3 coding DNA: TGTGCCAGCAGCTTGGGTAGAGCTGAAGCTTTCTTT.

The J gene is TRBJ2-3, the V gene TRBV12-3 or TRBV12-4, with D hard to call. V was shortened by 1 base and J by 3 bases, with 5 bases between the two germline ends. The CDR3 is 13 residues long. CDR3 in DNA: TGTGCCAGCAGTTTAGACCAGACAGATACGCAGTATTTT. As protein: CASSLDQTDTQYF.

The rearrangement joins TRBV3-1 (or the pseudogene TRBV3-2) to TRBJ1-5; maybe TRBD1 (5 bases). The CDR3 length is 15 residues. Trimming took 2 bases from V and 0 from J, leaving 8 bases between them. Germline V gives CDR1 LGHDT, CDR2 YNNKEL (reference sequence). The CDR3 DNA follows: TGTGCCAGCAGCCAATTGCAGGGTAGCAATCAGCCCCAGCATTTT. Its translation is CASSQLQGSNQPQHF.

This chain links TRBV4-2 with TRBJ2-3; 8 nucleotides align to TRBD2. Germline V gene data show CDR1 as LGHNA and CDR2 as YNFKEQ. J gave up 4 bases and V 1 base, and 10 bases lay outside the gene matches. The CDR3 extends over 17 amino acids. In DNA, the CDR3 is TGTGCCAGCAGCCAAGTCTCAGCGGGGGTTGGGCCAGATACGCAGTATTTT. Amino acids: CASSQVSAGVGPDTQYF.

V gene TRBV5-1 combines with J gene TRBJ1-1; D not resolved. The ends were cut back, 4 bases at V and 5 bases at J, with 18 bases in the middle. The CDR3 covers 15 residues. Germline V lookup: CDR1 SGHRS, CDR2 YFSETQ. Here the CDR3 reads CASSPESIGRTEAFF. In DNA form, the CDR3 reads TGCGCCAGCAGCCCTGAATCAATAGGCAGGACTGAAGCTTTCTTT.

The chain joins TRBV12-3 or TRBV12-4 to TRBJ1-5; D remains unclear. This CDR3 comprises 13 residues. For the CDR3, the DNA is TGTGCTTCGGCCGGGAGTTCCAATCAGCCCCAGCATTTT. Its protein is CASAGSSNQPQHF.

This clone was detected a few times. The rearrangement joins TRBV7-2 to TRBJ2-1, with 7 bases fitting TRBD2. The J segment lost 3 bases and the V segment lost 1 base, leaving 3 bases of the junction unmatched. The CDR3 spans 15 residues. CDR1 and CDR2 (germline): SGHTA, FQGNSA. CDR3 region: CASSLVGLDYNEQFF. CDR3 in DNA: TGTGCCAGCAGCTTAGTAGGACTAGACTACAATGAGCAGTTCTTC.

The rearrangement links TRBV7-9 to TRBJ2-3, with 7 bases fitting TRBD2. Germline V gene lookup returns CDR1 SEHNR and CDR2 FQNEAQ (reference sequence). This CDR3 is built from 13 residues. V lost 6 bases and J lost 8; bases outside the gene matches: 8. CDR3 sequence (DNA): TGTGCCAGCAGGGTAAAAGCGGGGAGTACGCAGTATTTT. It yields the protein CASRVKAGSTQYF. The whole variable domain, filled in from reference TRBV7-9 and TRBJ2-3, reads DTGVSQNPRHKITKRGQNVTFRCDPISEHNRLYWYRQTLGQGPEFLTYFQNEAQLEKSRLLSDRFSAERPKGSFSTLEIQRTEQGDSAMYLCASRVKAGSTQYFGPGTRLTVL.

The chain joins TRBV4-2 to TRBJ1-1; weak D call: TRBD1 (6 bases). The V gene lost 0 bases and the J gene lost 4 bases, with 15 bases spanning the gap. In germline, CDR1 is LGHNA, CDR2 YNFKEQ. The CDR3 sequence is 16 residues long. CDR3 sequence: CASSQDVGDRITEAFF. The CDR3 region has the DNA TGTGCCAGCAGCCAAGACGTTGGCGACAGGATCACTGAAGCTTTCTTT.

The chain employs TRBV7-8 and TRBJ1-1, with D tentatively TRBD1 (6 bases). The germline V gene encodes CDR1 SGHVS and CDR2 FQNEAQ. CDR3 length: 14 amino acids. V was pared by 2 bases and J by 7 bases, with 14 bases between. The CDR3 sequence: CASSLNGLQGEAFF. The CDR3 region has the DNA TGTGCCAGCAGCTTAAACGGTTTACAGGGTGAAGCTTTCTTT.

The chain combines TRBV6-5 with TRBJ1-4; D is uncertain. CDR3 size: 14 residues. CDR1 is MNHEY, CDR2 SVGAGI, per germline. V was pared by 1 base and J by 8 bases, with 11 bases between. The CDR3 loop reads CASSYLQTREKLFF. The CDR3 DNA is TGTGCCAGCAGTTACTTGCAGACCAGGGAAAAACTGTTTTTT.

This clone was counted once. This rearrangement joins TRBV6-5 to TRBJ2-1, with TRBD2 matching over 10 bases. The J segment lost 8 bases and the V segment lost 2 bases, leaving 9 bases of the junction unmatched. The germline gives CDR1 MNHEY, CDR2 SVGAGI. This CDR3 is 16 amino acids long. The CDR3 sequence is CASSYSQRGGPHEQFF. The CDR3 DNA reads TGTGCCAGCAGTTACAGTCAGCGGGGGGGCCCTCATGAGCAGTTCTTC.

This chain connects TRBV5-4 to TRBJ1-1; D perhaps matches TRBD1 (6 bases). The germline V gene has CDR1 SGHNT and CDR2 YYREEE (reference sequence). The CDR3 runs 16 residues. V lost 4 bases, J lost 1 base, and 17 bases lay in between. The CDR3 region has the DNA TGTGCCAGCAGCGCCGGAAACCCGGGACAGAACACTGAAGCTTTCTTT. Translated, it gives CASSAGNPGQNTEAFF.

This clone was seen a handful of times. The chain links TRBV10-3 to TRBJ1-3; the D gene is possibly TRBD1 (5 bases). Trimming removed 5 bases at V and 4 bases at J, with 27 bases between. The germline gives CDR1 ENHRY, CDR2 SYGVKD. This CDR3 is 19 amino acids long. CDR3 protein: CAISHSSSPGHSAGNTIYF. CDR3 coding DNA: TGTGCCATCAGTCACTCTTCCTCACCAGGGCACTCGGCGGGAAACACCATATATTTT.

The chain carries TRBV19 and TRBJ1-5, with TRBD1 as a possible D gene (5 bases). Trimming removed 6 bases from V and 8 bases from J, with 11 bases in between. The CDR3 is made up of 12 amino acids. Germline lookup yields CDR1 LNHDA and CDR2 SQIVND (reference sequence). CDR3 in amino acids: CASRQGGEPQHF. CDR3 nucleotides: TGTGCCAGTAGGCAGGGCGGGGAGCCCCAGCATTTT.

This clone appeared a few times. Other DNA sequences in this sample translate to the same CDR3. The V gene is TRBV6-5, the J gene TRBJ2-2; possible D gene TRBD2, 6 bases. V was trimmed by 2 bases and J by 0 bases, leaving 7 bases between them. The CDR3 runs 15 residues. Germline CDR1 MNHEY, CDR2 SVGAGI. CDR3 DNA sequence: TGTGCCAGCAGTTACGGGACTGCGAACACCGGGGAGCTGTTTTTT. This encodes CASSYGTANTGELFF.

At least ten counts were recorded for this clone. The chain is built from TRBV4-1 and TRBJ2-3, with 8 bases aligning to TRBD2. CDR3 length: 15 amino acids. CDR1 and CDR2 (germline): MGHRA, YSYEKL. V shed 4 bases and J 0 bases; nucleotides not matched to a gene: 3. The CDR3 here is CASSLAGGSTDTQYF. The CDR3 DNA sequence: TGCGCCAGCAGCCTGGCGGGGGGAAGCACAGATACGCAGTATTTT.

V usage is TRBV5-1 and J usage is TRBJ2-6, with D possibly matching TRBD1 (5 bases). V lost 5 bases, J lost 0 bases, and 9 bases lay in between. CDR3 length: 15 residues. The germline gives CDR1 SGHRS, CDR2 YFSETQ. CDR3 sequence reads: CASSAQGSGANVLTF. CDR3 nucleotide sequence: TGCGCCAGCAGTGCCCAGGGCTCTGGGGCCAACGTCCTGACTTTC.

CDR3 sequence reads: CASSTPSDRGYGYTF. The CDR3 DNA reads as TGTGCCAGTAGTACCCCCTCGGACAGGGGCTATGGCTACACCTTC. The J gene is TRBJ1-2, the V gene TRBV19; TRBD1 agrees at 9 bases. CDR3 length: 15 amino acids. Unmatched junction bases numbered 7, after V lost 4 bases and J lost 4 bases. CDR1 and CDR2 from the germline V gene are LNHDA and SQIVND (reference sequence).

This clone was counted between two and nine times. The rearrangement joins TRBV3-1 (or the pseudogene TRBV3-2) to TRBJ1-2, with D possibly TRBD1 on 5 matching bases. Germline CDR1 LGHDT, CDR2 YNNKEL (reference sequence). The CDR3 runs to 15 residues. V was shortened by 4 bases and J by 2 bases, with 14 bases between the two germline ends. The chain's CDR3 is CASSPGELPNYGYTF. CDR3 nucleotide sequence: TGTGCCAGCAGCCCGGGGGAACTTCCCAACTATGGCTACACCTTC.

The gene calls are TRBV5-1 and TRBJ1-2, with D perhaps matching TRBD1 (6 bases). The CDR3 sequence is 13 residues long. Germline V lookup: CDR1 SGHRS, CDR2 YFSETQ. Trimming removed 5 bases at V and 4 bases at J, with 12 bases between. The CDR3 spells CASSRLQGYGYTF. CDR3 nucleotide sequence: TGCGCCAGCAGTCGACTACAGGGCTATGGCTACACCTTC.